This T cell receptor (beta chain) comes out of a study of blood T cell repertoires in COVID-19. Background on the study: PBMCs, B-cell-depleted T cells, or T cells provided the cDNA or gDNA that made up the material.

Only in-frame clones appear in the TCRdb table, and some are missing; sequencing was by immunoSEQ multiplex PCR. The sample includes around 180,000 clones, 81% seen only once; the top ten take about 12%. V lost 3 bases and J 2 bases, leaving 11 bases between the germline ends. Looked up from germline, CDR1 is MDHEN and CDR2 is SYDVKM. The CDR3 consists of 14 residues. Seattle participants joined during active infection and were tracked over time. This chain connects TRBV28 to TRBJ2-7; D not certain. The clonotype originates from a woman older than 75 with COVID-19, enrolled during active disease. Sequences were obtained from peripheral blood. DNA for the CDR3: TGTGCCAGCAGTTTTGGCCCAATAACCTACGAGCAGTACTTC. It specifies CASSFGPITYEQYF.